These 22 T cell receptor beta chains originate from one sample sequenced in a study of shared clonotypes between healthy human individuals. Sequencing used immunoSEQ multiplex PCR; TCRdb keeps in-frame clones, though not all of them. This table holds about 2 million clones, just under 95% found once. Selected positively for CCR7 and CD45RO-negative, naive CD8 cells excluded terminally differentiated effector memory CD45RA+ cells. The material sequenced was naive CD8+ T cells sorted from blood. All receptors derive from a man aged 18 to 30 in good health.

The gene calls are TRBV28 and TRBJ1-3, with D perhaps matching TRBD1 (5 bases). Trimming took off 3 bases at V and 0 bases at J, with 15 bases between the two ends. CDR3 length equals 17 residues. Germline assignment: CDR1 MDHEN and CDR2 SYDVKM. The CDR3 region has the DNA TGTGCCAGCAGTTTTTTTCCGGGACGGCCCTCTGGAAACACCATATATTTT. Amino acids: CASSFFPGRPSGNTIYF.

The V and J genes are TRBV5-8 and TRBJ2-2, with 8 bases aligning to TRBD1. The length of the CDR3 is 19 residues. Germline V lookup: CDR1 SGHTS, CDR2 YDEGEE. Trimming took 4 bases from V and 3 from J; bases not matched to a gene: 17. The CDR3 DNA follows: TGTGCCAGCAGCCCCGGACAGGGAGGTTTTGAGATCGACACCGGGGAGCTGTTTTTT. Protein sequence: CASSPGQGGFEIDTGELFF.

This clone has only one observation. This chain joins TRBV2 and TRBJ2-3, with a tentative D call TRBD1 (5 bases). The CDR3 consists of 15 residues. Trimming removed 2 bases from V and 5 bases from J, with 14 bases in between. Germline assignment: CDR1 SNHLY and CDR2 FYNNEI. For the CDR3, the DNA is TGTGCCAGCAGTGAAATTGGCAGGGCCGGAGATACGCAGTATTTT. This gives the protein CASSEIGRAGDTQYF.

The chain is built from TRBV6-5 and TRBJ2-5; TRBD1 agrees at 7 bases. Germline CDR1 MNHEY, CDR2 SVGAGI. After removal of 2 bases from V and 4 bases from J, the junction contained 7 bases not matched to a gene. The CDR3 is 15 residues long. DNA for the CDR3: TGTGCCAGCAGTTACAGACGGGACAGCTCAGAGACCCAGTACTTC. It is translated as CASSYRRDSSETQYF.

This clone has just one count. V usage is TRBV27 and J usage is TRBJ2-7; TRBD1 matches 7 bases. Trimming took 3 bases from V and 0 from J; bases not matched to a gene: 5. CDR3 length equals 15 residues. CDR1 and CDR2 (germline): MNHEY, SMNVEV (reference sequence). The CDR3 nucleotides read TGTGCCAGCAGTTTTTTGGACAGGCTCTCCTACGAGCAGTACTTC. Protein sequence: CASSFLDRLSYEQYF.

The chain couples TRBV2 to TRBJ1-1; no clear D gene. Germline V gene lookup returns CDR1 SNHLY and CDR2 FYNNEI. The CDR3 spans 14 residues. V was shortened by 7 bases and J by 4 bases, with 16 bases between the two germline ends. The CDR3 sequence is CASIEEAAGTEAFF. The CDR3 DNA follows: TGTGCCAGCATCGAAGAGGCAGCTGGCACTGAAGCTTTCTTT. The variable domain in full, completed from reference TRBV2 and TRBJ1-1, reads EPEVTQTPSHQVTQMGQEVILRCVPISNHLYFYWYRQILGQKVEFLVSFYNNEISEKSEIFDDQFSVERPDGSNFTLKIRSTKLEDSAMYFCASIEEAAGTEAFFGQGTRLTVV.

The rearrangement uses TRBV5-1 and TRBJ2-2; a weak D match, TRBD1 (6 bases). The CDR3 length is 16 residues. V was clipped by 1 base and J by 3 bases, with 13 bases between them. Germline CDR1 is SGHRS and CDR2 is YFSETQ. This chain's CDR3 is CASSLYGGMDTGELFF. The CDR3 region has the DNA TGCGCCAGCAGCTTGTATGGGGGCATGGACACCGGGGAGCTGTTTTTT.

J is TRBJ2-1 and V is TRBV19; no clear D. Trimming took off 6 bases at V and 9 bases at J, with 12 bases between the two ends. The CDR3 sequence is 12 residues long. Germline CDR1 reads LNHDA; CDR2 reads SQIVND (reference sequence). CDR3 protein: CASRHGVGEQFF. CDR3 nucleotide sequence: TGTGCCAGTAGACATGGGGTGGGTGAGCAGTTCTTC.

The chain combines TRBV9 with TRBJ2-7; no firm D call. The CDR3 has 12 amino acids. V lost 3 bases to trimming and J lost 6 bases, with 10 bases between them. Germline CDR1 reads SGDLS; CDR2 reads YYNGEE. CDR3 amino acids: CASSENSGEQYF. Written as DNA, the CDR3 is TGTGCCAGCAGCGAAAACAGTGGCGAGCAGTACTTC.

The chain is built from TRBV4-3 and TRBJ2-7; the D gene could be TRBD1 or TRBD2 (5 bases each). V gave up 0 bases and J gave up 0 bases, with 15 bases separating them. The CDR3 extends over 17 amino acids. Germline V lookup: CDR1 LGHNA, CDR2 YSLEER. The CDR3 sequence: CASSQDLEGTISYEQYF. The DNA for the CDR3 is TGCGCCAGCAGCCAAGATCTAGAAGGGACCATCTCCTACGAGCAGTACTTC.

V gene TRBV15 combines with J gene TRBJ1-2, with TRBD1 identical over 9 bases. This CDR3 is built from 17 residues. With V trimmed by 4 bases and J by 6 bases, 15 bases remained unmatched. Germline CDR1 is LNHNV and CDR2 is YYDKDF (reference sequence). The CDR3 coding sequence is TGTGCCACCAGCACTAGCTGGACAGGGGAATTATTCGATGGCTACACCTTC. It specifies CATSTSWTGELFDGYTF.

This clone was seen just once. The chain couples TRBV11-2 to TRBJ2-3; weak D call: TRBD2 (6 bases). This CDR3 contains 14 residues. The germline V gene has CDR1 SGHAT and CDR2 FQNNGV. The V end lost 3 bases, the J end lost 6 bases, and 13 bases lay between the germline ends. CDR3 in DNA: TGTGCCAGCAGCTTTCCGTGGGGGGATGATACGCAGTATTTT. This translates into CASSFPWGDDTQYF.

This chain joins TRBV5-1 and TRBJ2-3; D is ambiguous. Looked up from germline, CDR1 is SGHRS and CDR2 is YFSETQ. This CDR3 contains 14 residues. Deletions cut 0 bases from V and 6 bases from J, with 11 bases between. The DNA of the CDR3 is TGCGCCAGCAGCTTGGAACAGTACTTGGATACGCAGTATTTT. This sequence encodes CASSLEQYLDTQYF.

The chain joins TRBV7-9 to TRBJ2-7; 9 bases align to TRBD2. This CDR3 contains 16 residues. Germline lookup yields CDR1 SEHNR and CDR2 FQNEAQ (reference sequence). Unmatched junction bases numbered 8, after V lost 1 base and J lost 4 bases. The CDR3 here is CASSLVARTSAYEQYF. In DNA, the CDR3 is TGTGCCAGCAGCTTAGTGGCTAGGACTAGCGCGTACGAGCAGTACTTC.

J is TRBJ2-1 and V is TRBV19; D is perhaps TRBD1 or TRBD2 (6 bases each). The CDR3 contains 15 residues. In germline, CDR1 is LNHDA, CDR2 SQIVND (reference sequence). Trimming removed 0 bases from V and 8 bases from J, with 14 bases in between. This chain's CDR3 is CASSIDGGVGDEQFF. The DNA for the CDR3 is TGTGCCAGTAGTATAGACGGGGGCGTTGGGGATGAGCAGTTCTTC.

The J gene is TRBJ1-4, the V gene TRBV2; D possibly corresponds to TRBD1 (6 bases). Germline CDR1 and CDR2: SNHLY and FYNNEI. The CDR3 contains 14 residues. V shed 5 bases and J shed 7 bases, with 14 bases lying between them. The CDR3, as DNA: TGTGCCAGCAGTTCAGGGGTGGGCGGTGAAAAACTGTTTTTT. Translated, it gives CASSSGVGGEKLFF.

This clone was observed a single time. This chain uses TRBV7-9 with TRBJ2-7, with D perhaps TRBD2 (5 bases). The CDR3 is 15 residues long. CDR1 SEHNR and CDR2 FQNEAQ come from the germline V gene (reference sequence). V lost 4 bases and J lost 3, with 16 bases in between. The CDR3 spells CASSYTNGVLYEQYF. Here the CDR3 DNA reads TGTGCCAGCAGCTATACGAACGGGGTGCTCTACGAGCAGTACTTC.

The genes are TRBV7-9 and TRBJ2-7; weak D call: TRBD2 (6 bases). This CDR3 contains 15 residues. Germline V CDR1 and CDR2: SEHNR, FQNEAQ (reference sequence). V lost 1 base and J 5 bases, leaving 15 bases between the germline ends. This CDR3 is CASSLVRGTVDEQYF. CDR3 nucleotides: TGTGCCAGCAGCTTAGTCCGGGGGACGGTTGACGAGCAGTACTTC.

V and J are TRBV7-6 and TRBJ2-1; 12 bases align to TRBD2. The germline V gene has CDR1 SGHVS and CDR2 FNYEAQ. The CDR3 is 16 amino acids. V lost 5 bases, J lost 4 bases, and 6 bases stayed unmatched. CDR3 nucleotide sequence: TGTGCCAGCAGCCCCGGACTAGCGGGGTCTTACAATGAGCAGTTCTTC. Amino acid sequence: CASSPGLAGSYNEQFF.

The genes are TRBV7-9 and TRBJ2-1; D call uncertain. V lost 1 base to trimming and J lost 7 bases, with 14 bases between them. The CDR3 has 15 amino acids. In germline, CDR1 is SEHNR, CDR2 FQNEAQ (reference sequence). The CDR3 DNA sequence: TGTGCCAGCAGCTTAGGACCCCAAGTAGTGAATGAGCAGTTCTTC. Translated: CASSLGPQVVNEQFF.

The chain links TRBV27 to TRBJ2-1; D possibly corresponds to TRBD2 (6 bases). Deletions cut 2 bases from V and 9 bases from J, with 11 bases between. Per germline, CDR1 MNHEY and CDR2 SMNVEV (reference sequence). This CDR3 is 13 amino acids long. This chain's CDR3 is CASSLLGGVEQFF. CDR3 nucleotides: TGTGCCAGCAGTTTACTAGGAGGGGTTGAGCAGTTCTTC.

This chain uses TRBV7-9 with TRBJ2-1; no firm D call. Germline CDR1 is SEHNR and CDR2 is FQNEAQ (reference sequence). There are 13 residues in the CDR3. Trimming cost V 1 base and J 7 bases, with 8 bases left between them. CDR3 coding DNA: TGTGCCAGCAGCTTAGGTAGTAGAAATGAGCAGTTCTTC. Residues: CASSLGSRNEQFF.